Each of the 11 T cell receptor beta chains below was sequenced from the same sample in a study of cytotoxic CD8 clonotypes in ibrutinib-treated CLL (dated by TCRdb to 2020 to 2022). Library method: the immunoSEQ multiplex PCR assay. TCRdb obtained this table from immuneACCESS and retained in-frame rearrangements with V and J assigned. These tables miss some clones; where compared with another copy, unresolved V genes account for less than half of the shortfall, and the remainder is unexplained. In all, the sample holds over 120,000 clones, and over 75% of those were seen once. Of the sample, 7.6% falls within the top ten clones. The source material was PBMCs, sampled after 36 months of ibrutinib treatment. The receptors originated from a human donor with chronic lymphocytic leukemia.

This chain links TRBV28 with TRBJ2-6; D is perhaps TRBD2 (6 bases). This CDR3 comprises 15 residues. V dropped 2 bases and J dropped 5 bases, with 10 bases sitting between them. The germline CDR1 and CDR2 sequences are MDHEN and SYDVKM. The chain's CDR3 is CASSLGGSRANVLTF. In DNA form, the CDR3 reads TGTGCCAGCAGTTTAGGGGGGTCTAGGGCCAACGTCCTGACTTTC.

The V and J genes are TRBV10-3 and TRBJ2-7, with D possibly TRBD1 on 5 matching bases. Between the trimmed V and J ends, which lost 4 bases and 5 bases, there was a span of 12 bases. This CDR3 has 13 amino acids. Germline V gene data show CDR1 as ENHRY and CDR2 as SYGVKD. This CDR3 is CAISAGPRDEQYF. The CDR3 region has the DNA TGTGCCATCAGTGCAGGGCCTCGGGACGAGCAGTACTTC.

The chain is built from TRBV5-6 and TRBJ1-2, with unresolved D. The CDR3 is 14 residues long. V dropped 0 bases and J dropped 3 bases, with 9 bases sitting between them. Germline CDR1 is SGHDT and CDR2 is YYEEEE. CDR3 sequence reads: CASSLGALDYGYTF. Here the CDR3 DNA reads TGTGCCAGCAGCTTGGGGGCGTTGGACTATGGCTACACCTTC.

This chain uses TRBV5-1 with TRBJ2-3, with a weak D call TRBD1 (5 bases). Germline V gene data show CDR1 as SGHRS and CDR2 as YFSETQ. V dropped 3 bases and J dropped 4 bases, with 15 bases sitting between them. The CDR3 is 15 residues long. The DNA for the CDR3 is TGCGCCAGCAGCTCACAGGTCGGGTGGGCAGATACGCAGTATTTT. It encodes CASSSQVGWADTQYF.

The chain combines TRBV4-1 with TRBJ2-3; D is undetermined. The CDR3 consists of 15 residues. V lost 1 base and J lost 3, with 11 bases in between. Germline CDR1 MGHRA, CDR2 YSYEKL. The CDR3 DNA is TGCGCCAGCAGCCAAGCCCGGGTCCGGACAGATACGCAGTATTTT. Translating gives CASSQARVRTDTQYF.

The chain couples TRBV10-1 to TRBJ2-3; 7 nucleotides agree with TRBD1. This CDR3 has 15 residues. After removal of 6 bases from V and 7 bases from J, the junction contained 13 bases not matched to a gene. Germline V lookup: CDR1 WNHNN, CDR2 SYGVQD (reference sequence). The CDR3 is CASSNRDSQRNTQYF. The DNA of the CDR3 is TGCGCCAGCAGCAACCGGGACAGCCAACGGAATACGCAGTATTTT.

The genes are TRBV6-4 and TRBJ1-1; D ambiguous. CDR3 length equals 15 residues. Trimming shortened V by 2 bases and J by 11 bases, and 21 bases separated the two germline ends. CDR1 and CDR2 (germline): MRHNA, SNTAGT. The CDR3 DNA reads as TGTGCCAGCAGTGACCCCACCCAGGCCAGGTTCTTTGCTTTCTTT. Translation: CASSDPTQARFFAFF.

The gene calls are TRBV5-1 and TRBJ2-5; 8 nucleotides align to TRBD2. CDR1 and CDR2 (germline): SGHRS, YFSETQ. This CDR3 has 16 amino acids. The V gene end was trimmed by 3 bases and the J gene end by 4 bases; junction bases not matched to a gene: 11. CDR3 in DNA: TGCGCCAGCAGCTGGGTCGGCGCGGGGGGTGGAGAGACCCAGTACTTC. Residues: CASSWVGAGGGETQYF.

J is TRBJ2-7 and V is TRBV18, with D possibly matching TRBD2 (6 bases). This CDR3 is 14 amino acids long. Trimming left V 3 bases short and J 2 bases short, with 11 bases between. The germline gives CDR1 KGHSH, CDR2 LQKENI. CDR3 region: CASSPPGLPYEQYF. The CDR3 DNA is TGTGCCAGCTCACCGCCGGGACTTCCCTACGAGCAGTACTTC.

The rearrangement links TRBV5-1 to TRBJ2-5; D possibly corresponds to TRBD2 (5 bases). This CDR3 region has 16 residues. Trimming cost V 4 bases and J 5 bases, with 21 bases left between them. CDR1 is SGHRS, CDR2 YFSETQ, per germline. The CDR3 is CASSPKGYGSGETQYF. DNA of the CDR3: TGCGCCAGCAGCCCGAAGGGATATGGGAGCGGTGAGACCCAGTACTTC.

The chain combines TRBV6-5 with TRBJ2-1; a weak D match, TRBD2 (6 bases). CDR1 and CDR2 from the germline V gene are MNHEY and SVGAGI. The CDR3 has 15 amino acids. Trimming cost V 3 bases and J 8 bases, with 17 bases left between them. The chain's CDR3 is CASSYGGLRGDEQFF. CDR3 coding DNA: TGTGCCAGCAGTTATGGAGGGCTTAGGGGAGATGAGCAGTTCTTC.